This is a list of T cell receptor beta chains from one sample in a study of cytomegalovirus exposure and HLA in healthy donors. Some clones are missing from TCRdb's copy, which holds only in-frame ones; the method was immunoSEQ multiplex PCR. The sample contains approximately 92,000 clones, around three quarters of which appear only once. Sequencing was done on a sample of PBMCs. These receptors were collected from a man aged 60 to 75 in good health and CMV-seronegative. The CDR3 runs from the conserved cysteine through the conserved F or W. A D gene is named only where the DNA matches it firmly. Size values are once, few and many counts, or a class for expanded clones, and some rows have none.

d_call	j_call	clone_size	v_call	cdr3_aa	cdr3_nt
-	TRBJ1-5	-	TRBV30	CAWSVLGAEKNQPQHF	TGTGCCTGGAGTGTATTGGGGGCGGAGAAGAATCAGCCCCAGCATTTT
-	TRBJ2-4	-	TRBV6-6	CASSYGPSGDIQYF	TGTGCCAGCAGTTACGGCCCCTCGGGGGACATTCAGTACTTC
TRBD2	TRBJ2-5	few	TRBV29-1	CSAIGGGGRVETQYF	TGCAGCGCCATAGGGGGTGGCGGGAGGGTCGAGACCCAGTACTTC
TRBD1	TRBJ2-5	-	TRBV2	CACYRGAETQYF	TGTGCCTGCTACAGGGGTGCAGAGACCCAGTACTTC
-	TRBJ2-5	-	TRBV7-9	CASSVDRFQETQYF	TGTGCCAGCAGCGTTGACAGGTTTCAAGAGACCCAGTACTTC
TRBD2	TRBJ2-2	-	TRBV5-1	CASGETVLAGRAGELFF	TGCGCCAGCGGCGAAACTGTACTAGCGGGGAGGGCCGGGGAGCTGTTTTTT
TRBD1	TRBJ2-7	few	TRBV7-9	CSSSPLGTGVVYEQYF	TGTTCCAGCAGCCCCCTCGGGACAGGGGTCGTCTACGAGCAGTACTTC
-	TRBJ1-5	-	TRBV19	CASRAGLYSNQPQHF	TGTGCCAGTAGGGCGGGACTTTATAGCAATCAGCCCCAGCATTTT
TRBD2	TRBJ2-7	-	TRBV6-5	CASRLGGGGREQYF	TGTGCCAGCAGACTTGGCGGGGGGGGCCGAGAGCAGTACTTC
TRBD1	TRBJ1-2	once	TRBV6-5	CASSDGTGSGGYTF	TGTGCCAGCAGCGATGGGACAGGGTCAGGTGGCTACACCTTC
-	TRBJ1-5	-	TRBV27	CASRPTEGYNQPQHF	TGTGCCAGCAGACCAACGGAGGGATATAATCAGCCCCAGCATTTT
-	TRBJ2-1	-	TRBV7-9	CASSLGQVGNEQFF	TGTGCCAGCAGCTTAGGACAGGTCGGGAATGAGCAGTTCTTC
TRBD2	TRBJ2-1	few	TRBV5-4	CASSFGAGAFNEQFF	TGTGCCAGCAGCTTCGGAGCGGGAGCCTTCAATGAGCAGTTCTTC
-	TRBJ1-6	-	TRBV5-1	CASSLIGGEGSPLHF	TGCGCCAGCAGCTTGATTGGAGGCGAAGGCTCACCCCTCCACTTT
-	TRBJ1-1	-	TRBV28	CASSLRTVIMNTEAFF	TGTGCCAGCAGTTTAAGGACAGTAATAATGAACACTGAAGCTTTCTTT
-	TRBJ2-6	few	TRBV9	CASSEGGPFSGANVLTF	TGTGCCAGCAGCGAGGGAGGTCCGTTCTCTGGGGCCAACGTCCTGACTTTC
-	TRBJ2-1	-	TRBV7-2	CASSSLRVPNEQFF	TGTGCCAGCAGCTCCCTTCGAGTCCCGAATGAGCAGTTCTTC
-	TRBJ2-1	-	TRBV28	CASRQGGPGNEQFF	TGTGCCAGCAGACAGGGAGGGCCTGGGAATGAGCAGTTCTTC
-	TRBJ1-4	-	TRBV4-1	CASSQNDAGAREKLFF	TGCGCCAGCAGCCAAAACGATGCGGGGGCACGGGAAAAACTGTTTTTT
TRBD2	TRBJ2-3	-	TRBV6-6	CASSYSAGEADTQYF	TGTGCCAGCAGTTACTCGGCGGGGGAGGCAGATACGCAGTATTTT
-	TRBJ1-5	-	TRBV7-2	CASSLGIPYSNQPQHF	TGTGCCAGCAGCTTAGGAATCCCCTATAGCAATCAGCCCCAGCATTTT
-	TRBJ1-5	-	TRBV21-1	CASSNGYREKRNQPQHF	TGTGCCAGCAGCAACGGTTACAGGGAAAAACGCAATCAGCCCCAGCATTTT
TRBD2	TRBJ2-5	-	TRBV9	CASSAPLRGNQETQYF	TGTGCCAGCAGCGCCCCCCTGCGGGGGAACCAAGAGACCCAGTACTTC
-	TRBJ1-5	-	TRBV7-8	CASSLIGDSNQPQHF	TGTGCCAGCAGCTTAATAGGGGATAGCAATCAGCCCCAGCATTTT
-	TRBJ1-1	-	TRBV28	CASSPNFRGGTEAFF	TGTGCCAGCAGTCCGAACTTCAGGGGAGGGACTGAAGCTTTCTTT
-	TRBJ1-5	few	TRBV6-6	CASLRGSGQPQHF	TGTGCCAGCTTGCGGGGTTCGGGGCAGCCCCAGCATTTT
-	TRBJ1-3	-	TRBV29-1	CSVGDGAGGNTIYF	TGCAGCGTTGGTGACGGCGCGGGGGGAAACACCATATATTTT
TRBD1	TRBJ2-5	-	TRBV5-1	CASSTGDLQTETQYF	TGCGCCAGCAGCACAGGGGACCTTCAAACAGAGACCCAGTACTTC
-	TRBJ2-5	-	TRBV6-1	CASTKGRVQETQYF	TGTGCCAGCACAAAGGGGCGCGTACAAGAGACCCAGTACTTC
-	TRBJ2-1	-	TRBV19	CASSISGDPYNEQFF	TGTGCCAGTAGTATATCGGGAGATCCCTACAATGAGCAGTTCTTC
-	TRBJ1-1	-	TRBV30	CAWNQGLAEAFF	TGTGCCTGGAACCAGGGTTTAGCTGAAGCTTTCTTT
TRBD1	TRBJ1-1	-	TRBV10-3	CATRSGTGGWGTEAFF	TGTGCCACACGTTCAGGGACAGGGGGCTGGGGCACTGAAGCTTTCTTT
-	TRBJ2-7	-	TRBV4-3	CASSQSATGVYEQYF	TGCGCCAGCAGCCAATCCGCGACAGGCGTCTACGAGCAGTACTTC
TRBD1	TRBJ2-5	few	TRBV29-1	CSVGTGVNF	TGCAGCGTTGGGACAGGGGTGAACTTC
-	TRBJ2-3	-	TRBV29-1	CSVEAGVMSPGTDTQYF	TGCAGCGTTGAAGCGGGGGTGATGAGTCCTGGCACAGATACGCAGTATTTT
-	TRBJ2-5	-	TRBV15	CATSRDRTVQETQYF	TGTGCCACCAGCAGAGATCGGACAGTACAAGAGACCCAGTACTTC
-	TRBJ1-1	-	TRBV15	CATSRDRGAGTEAFF	TGTGCCACCAGCAGAGATCGGGGAGCGGGTACTGAAGCTTTCTTT
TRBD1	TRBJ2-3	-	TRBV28	CASSEPGQGFTDTQYF	TGTGCCAGCAGTGAGCCGGGACAGGGTTTCACAGATACGCAGTATTTT
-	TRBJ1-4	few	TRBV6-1	CASSDAWRGSTNEKLFF	TGTGCCAGCAGTGACGCCTGGCGGGGGTCAACTAATGAAAAACTGTTTTTT
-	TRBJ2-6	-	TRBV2	CASNARVSGANVLTF	TGTGCCAGCAACGCAAGAGTCTCTGGGGCCAACGTCCTGACTTTC
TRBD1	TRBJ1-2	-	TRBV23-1	CASSHRDRCYGYTF	TGCGCCAGCAGTCATCGGGACAGGTGCTATGGCTACACCTTC